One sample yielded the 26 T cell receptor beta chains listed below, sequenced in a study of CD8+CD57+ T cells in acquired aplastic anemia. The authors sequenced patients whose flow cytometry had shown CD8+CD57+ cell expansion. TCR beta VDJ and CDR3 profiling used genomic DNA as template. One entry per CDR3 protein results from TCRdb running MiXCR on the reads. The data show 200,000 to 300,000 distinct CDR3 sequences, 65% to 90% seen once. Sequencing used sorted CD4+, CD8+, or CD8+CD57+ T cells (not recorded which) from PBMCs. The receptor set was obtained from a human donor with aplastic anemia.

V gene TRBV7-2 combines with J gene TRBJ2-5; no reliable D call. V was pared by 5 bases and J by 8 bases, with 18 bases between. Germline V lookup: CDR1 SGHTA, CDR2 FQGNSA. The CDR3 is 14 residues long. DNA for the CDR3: TGTGCCAGCAGCATAGGCGGCGATCCCGATACCCAGTACTTC. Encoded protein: CASSIGGDPDTQYF.

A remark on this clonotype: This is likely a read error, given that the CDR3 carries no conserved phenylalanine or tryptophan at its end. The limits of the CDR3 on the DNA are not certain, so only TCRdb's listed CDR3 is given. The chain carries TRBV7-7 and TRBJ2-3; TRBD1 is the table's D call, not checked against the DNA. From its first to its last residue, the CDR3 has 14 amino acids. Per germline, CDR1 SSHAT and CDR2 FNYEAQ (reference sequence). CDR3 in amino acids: CASSFPPRVGTHST.

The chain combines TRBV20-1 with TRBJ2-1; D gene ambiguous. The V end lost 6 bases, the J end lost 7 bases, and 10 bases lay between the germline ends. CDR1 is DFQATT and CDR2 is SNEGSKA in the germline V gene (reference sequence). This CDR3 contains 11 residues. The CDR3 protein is CSAKMVNEQFF. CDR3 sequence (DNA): TGCAGTGCCAAGATGGTGAATGAGCAGTTCTTC.

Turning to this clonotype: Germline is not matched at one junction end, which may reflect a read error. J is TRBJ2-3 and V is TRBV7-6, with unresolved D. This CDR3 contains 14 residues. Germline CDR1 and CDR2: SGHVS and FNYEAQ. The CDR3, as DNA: TGTGCCAGCAGCTTGGCTGGAGATAACGAACCCCACCACTTT. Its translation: CASSLAGDNEPHHF. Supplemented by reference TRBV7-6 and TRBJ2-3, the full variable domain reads GAGVSQSPRYKVTKRGQDVALRCDPISGHVSLYWYRQALGQGPEFLTYFNYEAQQDKSGLPNDRFSAERPEGSISTLTIQRTEQRDSAMYRCASSLAGDNEPHHFGPGTRLTVL.

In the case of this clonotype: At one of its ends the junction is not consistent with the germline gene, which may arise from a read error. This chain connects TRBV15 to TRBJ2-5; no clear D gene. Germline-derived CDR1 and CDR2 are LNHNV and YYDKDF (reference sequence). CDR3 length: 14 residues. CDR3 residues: CATTLGSDQETQYF. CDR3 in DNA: TGCGCCACCACGCTTGGATCAGACCAAGAGACCCAGTACTTC.

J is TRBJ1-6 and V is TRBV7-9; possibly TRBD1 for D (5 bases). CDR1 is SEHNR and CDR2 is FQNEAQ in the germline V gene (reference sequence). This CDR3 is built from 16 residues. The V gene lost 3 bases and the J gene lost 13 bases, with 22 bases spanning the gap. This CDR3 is CASSLGEGAYNYPLHF. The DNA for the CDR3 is TGTGCCAGCAGCTTGGGGGAGGGCGCCTATAACTATCCCCTCCACTTT.

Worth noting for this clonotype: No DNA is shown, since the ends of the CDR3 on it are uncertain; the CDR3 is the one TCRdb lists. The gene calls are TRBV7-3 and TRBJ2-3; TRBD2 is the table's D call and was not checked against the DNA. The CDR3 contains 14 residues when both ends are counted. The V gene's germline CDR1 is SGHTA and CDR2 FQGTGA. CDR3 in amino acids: CARKGELWLHLRFF.

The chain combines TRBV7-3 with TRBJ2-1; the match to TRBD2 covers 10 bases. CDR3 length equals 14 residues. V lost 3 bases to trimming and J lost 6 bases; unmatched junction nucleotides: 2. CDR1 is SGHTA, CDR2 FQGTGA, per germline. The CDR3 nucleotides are TGTGCCAGCAGCTTTAGCGGGGGGCGCAATGAGCAGTTCTTC. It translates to CASSFSGGRNEQFF.

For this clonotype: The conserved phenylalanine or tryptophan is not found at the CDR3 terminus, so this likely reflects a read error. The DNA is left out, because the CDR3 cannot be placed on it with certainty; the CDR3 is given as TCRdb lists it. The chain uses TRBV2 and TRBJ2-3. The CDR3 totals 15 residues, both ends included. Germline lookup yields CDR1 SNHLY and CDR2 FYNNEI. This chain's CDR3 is CASSEAYSNQPQHFV.

The CDR3 reads CASSSTTGGEAFFTF. The CDR3 DNA follows: TGTGCCAGCAGCTCCACTACAGGGGGCGAAGCTTTCTTTACCTTC. V and J are TRBV7-9 and TRBJ1-2, with 9 positions matching TRBD1. The CDR3 covers 15 residues. Germline V gives CDR1 SEHNR, CDR2 FQNEAQ (reference sequence). V trimming: 4 bases; J trimming: 14 bases; junction bases outside the gene matches: 17.

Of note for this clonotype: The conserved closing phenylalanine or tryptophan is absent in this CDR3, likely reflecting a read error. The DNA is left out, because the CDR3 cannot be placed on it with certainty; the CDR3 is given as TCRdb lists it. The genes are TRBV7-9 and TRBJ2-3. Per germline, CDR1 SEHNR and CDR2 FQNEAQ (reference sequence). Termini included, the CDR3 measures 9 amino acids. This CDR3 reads CASSLAAYY.

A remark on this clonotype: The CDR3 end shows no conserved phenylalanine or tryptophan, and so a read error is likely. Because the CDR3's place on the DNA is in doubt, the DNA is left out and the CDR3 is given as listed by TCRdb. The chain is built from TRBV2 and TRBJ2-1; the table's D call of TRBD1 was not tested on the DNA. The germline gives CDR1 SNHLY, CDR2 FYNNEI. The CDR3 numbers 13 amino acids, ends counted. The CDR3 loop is CASRDRGIHVQLA.

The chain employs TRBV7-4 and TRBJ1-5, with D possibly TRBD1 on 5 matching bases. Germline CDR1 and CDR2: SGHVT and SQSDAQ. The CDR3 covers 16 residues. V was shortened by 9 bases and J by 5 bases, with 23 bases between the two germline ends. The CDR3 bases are TGTGCCAGTAGCAGACCGGGACGGGTGGCGCATCAGCCCCAGCATTTT. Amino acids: CASSRPGRVAHQPQHF.

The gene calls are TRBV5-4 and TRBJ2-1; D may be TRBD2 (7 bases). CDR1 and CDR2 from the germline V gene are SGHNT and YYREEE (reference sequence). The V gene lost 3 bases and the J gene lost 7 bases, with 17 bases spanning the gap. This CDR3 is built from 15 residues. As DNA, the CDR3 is TGTGCCAGCAGCTACCTAGGCAAGGGGGGGAATGAGCAGTTCTTC. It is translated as CASSYLGKGGNEQFF.

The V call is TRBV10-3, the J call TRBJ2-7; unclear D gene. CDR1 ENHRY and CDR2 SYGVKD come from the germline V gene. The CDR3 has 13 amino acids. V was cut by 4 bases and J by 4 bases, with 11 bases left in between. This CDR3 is CAISAPTSYEQYF. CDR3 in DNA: TGTGCCATCAGTGCACCTACGTCTTACGAGCAGTACTTC.

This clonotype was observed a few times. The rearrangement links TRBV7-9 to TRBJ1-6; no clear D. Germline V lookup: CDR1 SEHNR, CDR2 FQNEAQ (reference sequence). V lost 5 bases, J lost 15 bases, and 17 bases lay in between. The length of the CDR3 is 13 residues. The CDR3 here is CASSPPQLSNLHF. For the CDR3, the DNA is TGTGCCAGCAGCCCTCCTCAGTTGTCAAACCTCCACTTT.

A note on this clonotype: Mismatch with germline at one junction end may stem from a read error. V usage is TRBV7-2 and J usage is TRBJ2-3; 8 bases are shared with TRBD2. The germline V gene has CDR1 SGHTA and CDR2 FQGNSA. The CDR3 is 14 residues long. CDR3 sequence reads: CASSLAGGPDNGYF. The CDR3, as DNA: TGTGCCAGCAGCTTGGCGGGGGGCCCCGACAATGGCTACTTT.

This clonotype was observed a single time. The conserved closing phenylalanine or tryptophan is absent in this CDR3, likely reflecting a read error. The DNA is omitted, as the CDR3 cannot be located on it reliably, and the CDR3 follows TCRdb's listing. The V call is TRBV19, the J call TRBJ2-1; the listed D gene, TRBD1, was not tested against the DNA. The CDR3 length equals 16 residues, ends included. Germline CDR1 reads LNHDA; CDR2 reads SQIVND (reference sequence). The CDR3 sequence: CASSMGGGTYKDQFFV.

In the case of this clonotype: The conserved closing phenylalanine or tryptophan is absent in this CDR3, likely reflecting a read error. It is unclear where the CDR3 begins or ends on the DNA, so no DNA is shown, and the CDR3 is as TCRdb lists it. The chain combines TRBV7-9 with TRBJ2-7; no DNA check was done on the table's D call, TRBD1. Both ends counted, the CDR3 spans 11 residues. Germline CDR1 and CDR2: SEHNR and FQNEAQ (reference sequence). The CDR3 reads CASSEGDEEYS.

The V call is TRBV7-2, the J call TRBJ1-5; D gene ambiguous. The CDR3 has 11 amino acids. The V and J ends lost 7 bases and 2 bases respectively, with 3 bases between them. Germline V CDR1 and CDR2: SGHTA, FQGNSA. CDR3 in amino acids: CASNCNQPQHF. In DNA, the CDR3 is TGTGCCAGCAACTGCAATCAGCCCCAGCATTTT.

The chain's CDR3 is CASSLTLRGNYEAFF. Here the CDR3 DNA reads TGTGCCAGCAGCTTAACTCTGAGAGGGAACTATGAAGCTTTCTTT. The chain employs TRBV7-3 and TRBJ1-1; D gene unclear. Germline CDR1 SGHTA, CDR2 FQGTGA. The CDR3 sequence is 15 residues long. V lost 0 bases and J 7 bases, leaving 15 bases between the germline ends.

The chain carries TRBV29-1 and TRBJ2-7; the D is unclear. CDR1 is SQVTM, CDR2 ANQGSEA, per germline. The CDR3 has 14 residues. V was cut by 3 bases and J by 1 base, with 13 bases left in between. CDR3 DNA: TGCAGCGTTGATAGCTCCGGTGGGTCCTACGAGCAGTACGTC. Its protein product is CSVDSSGGSYEQYV.

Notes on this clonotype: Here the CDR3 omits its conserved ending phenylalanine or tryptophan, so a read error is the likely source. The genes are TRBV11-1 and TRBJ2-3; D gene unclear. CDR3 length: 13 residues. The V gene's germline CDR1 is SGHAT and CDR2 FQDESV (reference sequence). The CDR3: CASGVDLTETQYV. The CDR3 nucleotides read TGTGCCAGCGGGGTAGATCTCACAGAGACGCAGTATGTT.

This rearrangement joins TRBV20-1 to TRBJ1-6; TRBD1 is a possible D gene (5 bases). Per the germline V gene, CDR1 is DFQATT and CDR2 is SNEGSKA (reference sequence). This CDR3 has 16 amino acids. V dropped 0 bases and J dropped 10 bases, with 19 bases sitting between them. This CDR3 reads CSARDAGVLGGSPLHF. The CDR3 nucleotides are TGCAGTGCTAGAGATGCCGGGGTCTTGGGGGGATCACCCCTCCACTTT.

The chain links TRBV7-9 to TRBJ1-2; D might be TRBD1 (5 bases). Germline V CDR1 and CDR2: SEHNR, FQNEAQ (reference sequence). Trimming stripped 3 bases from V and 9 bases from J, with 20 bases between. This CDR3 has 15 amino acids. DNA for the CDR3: TGTGCCAGCAGCTTGACAGTGGGCGCCGACCTTCGCTACACCTTC. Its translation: CASSLTVGADLRYTF.

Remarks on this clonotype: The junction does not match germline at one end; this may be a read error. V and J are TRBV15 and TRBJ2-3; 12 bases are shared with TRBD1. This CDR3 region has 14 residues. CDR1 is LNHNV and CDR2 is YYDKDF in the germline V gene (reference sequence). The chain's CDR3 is CAASGDRGQETQYF. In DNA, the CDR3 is TGTGCCGCCAGCGGGGACAGGGGGCAAGAGACGCAGTATTTC.